The TCR beta chain under discussion was sequenced for a study of T cell repertoires in cytomegalovirus infection. Study in general: Public TCR beta signatures indicated both CMV infection and matching HLA type.

This CDR3 spans 13 amino acids. The V gene's germline CDR1 is SQVTM and CDR2 ANQGSEA. V lost 8 bases and J 2 bases, leaving 15 bases between the germline ends. In regard to this clonotype: The antigen is not known.

Study-level points and caveats: Ex vivo responses were dominated by HLA-C-restricted CMV-specific TCR beta clonotypes. Individuals carrying CMV plus the relevant HLA were identified by cumulative frequency of public TCR beta families.

TCRdb itself ran the reads through MiXCR, one entry per CDR3 protein. Of 300,000 or so distinct CDR3 sequences listed, roughly 24% are singletons. The rearrangement uses TRBV29-1 and TRBJ1-2; D gene unclear. The TCR comes from a human donor in good health (CMV status not recorded). Some clones in this sample may be carry-over from other donors' samples. Sequences were obtained from PBMCs. Here the CDR3 DNA reads TGCAGCTCTCTGGTTGGGGAAAACTATGGCTACACCTTC. This encodes CSSLVGENYGYTF.